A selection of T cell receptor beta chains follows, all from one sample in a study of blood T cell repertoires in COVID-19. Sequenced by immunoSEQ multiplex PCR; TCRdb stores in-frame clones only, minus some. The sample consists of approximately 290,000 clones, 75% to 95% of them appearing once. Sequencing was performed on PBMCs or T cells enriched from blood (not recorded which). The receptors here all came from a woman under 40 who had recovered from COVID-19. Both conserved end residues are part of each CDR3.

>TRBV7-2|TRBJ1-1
CASSFSPGHNTEAFF
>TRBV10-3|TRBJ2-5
CAIREGQAGETQYF
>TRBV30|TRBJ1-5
CAWSITDYDQPQHF
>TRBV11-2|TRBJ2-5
CASSAQGLETQYF
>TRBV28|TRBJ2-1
CASNLNPSGAYNEQFF
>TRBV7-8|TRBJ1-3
CASSLGTDGNTIYF
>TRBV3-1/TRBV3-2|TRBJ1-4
CASSQGGQGATNEKLFF
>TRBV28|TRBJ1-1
CASKAGDHTEAFF
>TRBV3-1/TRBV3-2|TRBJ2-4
CASSQADGGSAKNIQYF
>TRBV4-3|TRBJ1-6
CASSQDRDSLGSPLHF
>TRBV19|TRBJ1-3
CASRQGGSGNTIYF
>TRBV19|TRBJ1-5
CASSSYVSNQPQHF
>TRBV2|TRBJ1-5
CASSDGRGSNQPQHF
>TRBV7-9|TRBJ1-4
CATLTAPTNEKLFF
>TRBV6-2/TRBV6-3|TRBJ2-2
CASSDRQGAGELFF
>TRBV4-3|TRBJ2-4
CASSQTWDGGNIQYF
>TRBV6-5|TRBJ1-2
CASSYSSIGGAYGYTF
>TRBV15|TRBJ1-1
CATSREGGAEAFF
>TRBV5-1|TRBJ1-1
CASSFTTGPRTEAFF
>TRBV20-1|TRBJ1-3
CSASQGDGNTIYF
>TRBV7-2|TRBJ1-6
CASSQGSIFNSPLHF
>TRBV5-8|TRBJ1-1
CASSRRVVRDTEAFF
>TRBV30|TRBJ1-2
CAWADRGIGGYTF
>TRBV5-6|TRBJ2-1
CASSTSLGTVVNEQFF
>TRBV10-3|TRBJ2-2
CAIRGTSGRGSGELFF
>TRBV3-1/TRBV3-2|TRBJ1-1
CASSLQGGTEAFF
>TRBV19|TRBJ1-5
CASSSRTGISNQPQHF
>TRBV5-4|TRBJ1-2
CASSAWTGKGYTF
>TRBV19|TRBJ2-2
CASSPRVSGSTGELFF
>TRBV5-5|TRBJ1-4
CASSGGRTTNEKLFF
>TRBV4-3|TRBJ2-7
CASSQDGQGQTEQYF
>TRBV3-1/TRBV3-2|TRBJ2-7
CASSLGRGYEQYF
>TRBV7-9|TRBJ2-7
CASSLQGELSYEQYF
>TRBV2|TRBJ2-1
CASTQSLAGGLFGQFF
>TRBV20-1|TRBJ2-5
CSARMGGPQYF
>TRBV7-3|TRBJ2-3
CASSPGTSGRDTQYF
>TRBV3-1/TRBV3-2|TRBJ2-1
CASSQASGVYNEQFF
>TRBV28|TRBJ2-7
CASSFDRSSYEQYF
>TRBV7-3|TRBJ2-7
CASSLQGPTPSYEQYF
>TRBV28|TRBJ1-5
CASSLWGFNQPQHF
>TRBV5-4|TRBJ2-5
CASSLVSASGGKKETQYF
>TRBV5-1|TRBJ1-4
CASSWDRDTPNEKLFF
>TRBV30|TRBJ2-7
CAWSVLGGARSYEQYF
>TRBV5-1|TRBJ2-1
CASSGTSGRANEQFF
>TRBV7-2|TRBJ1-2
CASSLERGLNYGYTF
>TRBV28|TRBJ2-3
CASSTTGSRQYF
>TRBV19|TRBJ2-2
CASSGDSTGELFF